One and the same sample provided the 24 T cell receptor beta chains below, sequenced in a study of neoadjuvant anti-PD-1 for oral cavity cancer. TCRdb's copy holds only in-frame clones and misses some; the assay was immunoSEQ multiplex PCR. The sample yields 25,000 to 40,000 clones, roughly 85% seen once. Specified time point: after neoadjuvant nivolumab, at surgical resection. This sample comprised PBMCs, obtained after nivolumab (anti-PD-1) treatment. All receptors come from a person aged 40 to 85 with oral cavity squamous cell carcinoma.

The count of this clone is one. The chain has TRBV7-2 and TRBJ2-7; perhaps D is TRBD1 or TRBD2 (6 bases each). Germline values: CDR1 SGHTA, CDR2 FQGNSA. The V end lost 7 bases, the J end lost 4 bases, and 17 bases lay between the germline ends. This CDR3 region has 14 residues. DNA for the CDR3: TGTGCCAGCACCCGGACCGGGGGCTGGTACGAGCAGTACTTC. Translating it yields CASTRTGGWYEQYF.

In its sample, this clone was seen a few times. The chain recombines TRBV4-1 with TRBJ1-5; TRBD1 is a possible D gene (5 bases). Germline V CDR1 and CDR2: MGHRA, YSYEKL. The germline V and J ends were trimmed by 0 bases and 0 bases, with 12 bases remaining between them. This CDR3 region has 17 residues. CDR3 protein: CASSQDYGGDSNQPQHF. In DNA, the CDR3 is TGCGCCAGCAGCCAAGATTACGGAGGGGATAGCAATCAGCCCCAGCATTTT.

The V gene is TRBV11-3, the J gene TRBJ2-6, with 7 bases lining up with TRBD2. Trimming removed 3 bases from V and 0 bases from J; junction bases left unmatched: 11. The CDR3 contains 19 residues. Per the germline V gene, CDR1 is SGHNT and CDR2 is YENEEA. The CDR3 DNA sequence: TGTGCCAGCAGCTTCTCGGGGGGAAGGACCTCCTCTGGGGCCAACGTCCTGACTTTC. Translating gives CASSFSGGRTSSGANVLTF.

This chain links TRBV27 with TRBJ2-1, with TRBD1 identical over 9 bases. Germline CDR1 reads MNHEY; CDR2 reads SMNVEV (reference sequence). V lost 7 bases and J lost 3; bases outside the gene matches: 13. This CDR3 comprises 17 residues. The CDR3 nucleotides are TGTGCCAGCACCCCCCCTCCGGGACAGGGTCACTACAATGAGCAGTTCTTC. Its protein product is CASTPPPGQGHYNEQFF.

The chain carries TRBV7-8 and TRBJ1-4; perhaps TRBD1 as D (6 bases). The germline V and J ends were trimmed by 2 bases and 8 bases, with 24 bases remaining between them. The length of the CDR3 is 18 residues. Germline V gene data show CDR1 as SGHVS and CDR2 as FQNEAQ. The CDR3 sequence is CASSLRAGVTGLREKLFF. CDR3 coding DNA: TGTGCCAGCAGCTTACGGGCGGGGGTGACAGGCCTGAGGGAAAAACTGTTTTTT. Looking up the rest from reference TRBV7-8 and TRBJ1-4 gives the full variable domain: GAGVSQSPRYKVAKRGQDVALRCDPISGHVSLFWYQQALGQGPEFLTYFQNEAQLDKSGLPSDRFFAERPEGSVSTLKIQRTQQEDSAVYLCASSLRAGVTGLREKLFFGSGTQLSVL.

The rearrangement uses TRBV11-3 and TRBJ1-1, with D perhaps TRBD1 (5 bases). The germline V gene encodes CDR1 SGHNT and CDR2 YENEEA. CDR3 length equals 15 residues. V was pared by 1 base and J by 0 bases, with 9 bases between. CDR3: CASSLGGAMNTEAFF. The CDR3, as DNA: TGTGCCAGCAGCTTAGGCGGGGCCATGAACACTGAAGCTTTCTTT. Variable domain in full (rest from reference TRBV11-3 and TRBJ1-1): EAGVVQSPRYKIIEKKQPVAFWCNPISGHNTLYWYLQNLGQGPELLIRYENEEAVDDSQLPKDRFSAERLKGVDSTLKIQPAELGDSAVYLCASSLGGAMNTEAFFGQGTRLTVV.

The chain links TRBV29-1 to TRBJ2-3; D not certain. The CDR3 loop spans 13 amino acids. CDR1 and CDR2 from the germline V gene are SQVTM and ANQGSEA. Trimming removed 4 bases from V and 3 bases from J, with 11 bases in between. The chain's CDR3 is CSVGPDGTDTQYF. The CDR3 DNA is TGCAGCGTTGGACCCGATGGTACAGATACGCAGTATTTT.

This clone was seen once. The chain recombines TRBV5-1 with TRBJ1-6, with D possibly matching TRBD1 (6 bases). The CDR3 is 13 residues long. V lost 2 bases to trimming and J lost 7 bases, with 7 bases between them. Germline CDR1 is SGHRS and CDR2 is YFSETQ. The CDR3 DNA reads TGCGCCAGCAGCTTAACAGGGAATTCACCCCTCCACTTT. This gives the protein CASSLTGNSPLHF.

This rearrangement joins TRBV5-5 to TRBJ2-3; the match to TRBD2 covers 12 bases. The CDR3 is made up of 17 amino acids. CDR1 is SGHKS, CDR2 YYEKEE, per germline (reference sequence). Trimming cost V 0 bases and J 1 base; bases outside gene matches: 3. CDR3 sequence reads: CASSLGRTSGGTDTQYF. The CDR3, as DNA: TGTGCCAGCAGCTTGGGGCGGACTAGCGGGGGCACAGATACGCAGTATTTT.

The chain is built from TRBV10-2 and TRBJ2-7; 8 bases fit TRBD1. The CDR3 contains 13 residues. Per the germline V gene, CDR1 is WSHSY and CDR2 is SAAADI. Trimming removed 10 bases from V and 2 bases from J; junction bases left unmatched: 7. This CDR3 reads CATRQGMPYEQYF. As DNA, the CDR3 is TGCGCCACCCGACAGGGGATGCCCTACGAGCAGTACTTC.

This chain links TRBV11-2 with TRBJ1-4; D gene ambiguous. Germline assignment: CDR1 SGHAT and CDR2 FQNNGV. V dropped 4 bases and J dropped 4 bases, with 16 bases sitting between them. The CDR3 is 16 residues long. CDR3 in DNA: TGTGCCAGCAGCTCCATCGTGGGCAGCTATAATGAAAAACTGTTTTTT. Its translation: CASSSIVGSYNEKLFF.

This chain joins TRBV5-1 and TRBJ2-5; 9 bases align to TRBD2. CDR1 is SGHRS and CDR2 is YFSETQ in the germline V gene. The CDR3 runs 15 residues. With 0 bases clipped from V and 5 bases from J, the junction kept 5 bases outside the gene matches. The CDR3: CASSLGLAGTETQYF. In nucleotides, the CDR3 is TGCGCCAGCAGCTTGGGGCTAGCGGGGACTGAGACCCAGTACTTC.

V and J are TRBV9 and TRBJ2-6; D possibly corresponds to TRBD1 (5 bases). V was cut by 4 bases and J by 2 bases, with 13 bases left in between. The germline V gene encodes CDR1 SGDLS and CDR2 YYNGEE. This CDR3 spans 16 amino acids. In DNA, the CDR3 is TGTGCCAGCAGCTTCGATCCAGGGCCTGGGGCCAACGTCCTGACTTTC. Its translation is CASSFDPGPGANVLTF.

This chain links TRBV7-9 with TRBJ1-1; no definite D call. The CDR3 loop spans 15 amino acids. From germline, CDR1 is SEHNR and CDR2 FQNEAQ (reference sequence). V gave up 1 base and J gave up 5 bases, with 14 bases separating them. CDR3 amino acids: CASSLGLFRGTEAFF. The CDR3 bases are TGTGCCAGCAGCTTAGGATTATTCCGAGGTACTGAAGCTTTCTTT.

J is TRBJ1-6 and V is TRBV6-6, with D possibly being TRBD1 (5 bases). V lost 5 bases, J lost 7 bases, and 15 bases lay in between. The germline V gene has CDR1 MNHNY and CDR2 SVGAGI (reference sequence). This CDR3 region has 15 residues. The CDR3 protein is CASSRSGGYNSPLHF. For the CDR3, the DNA is TGTGCCAGCAGTCGCTCGGGGGGGTACAATTCACCCCTCCACTTT.

The CDR3 DNA reads as TGTGCCAGCAGCATGCCGGGACAGGGGGTTTGGGGCTACACCTTC. It is translated as CASSMPGQGVWGYTF. The genes are TRBV7-2 and TRBJ1-2, with TRBD1 matching over 11 bases. This CDR3 contains 15 residues. V gave up 5 bases and J gave up 8 bases; unmatched junction bases: 10. CDR1 is SGHTA, CDR2 FQGNSA, per germline.

This clone was found once. The V gene is TRBV10-3, the J gene TRBJ1-1; D ambiguous. This CDR3 has 12 residues. Germline values: CDR1 ENHRY, CDR2 SYGVKD. Trimming stripped 10 bases from V and 1 base from J, with 10 bases between. The CDR3 DNA sequence: TGTGCCACCCGGACCACGAACACTGAAGCTTTCTTT. It codes for CATRTTNTEAFF.

This chain connects TRBV2 to TRBJ1-1; D is ambiguous. The CDR3 totals 14 residues. Germline V CDR1 and CDR2: SNHLY, FYNNEI. V lost 6 bases and J lost 3, with 14 bases in between. Here the CDR3 reads CASRPQGRDTEAFF. In DNA, the CDR3 is TGTGCCAGCAGGCCACAAGGGAGGGACACTGAAGCTTTCTTT.

The chain employs TRBV4-3 and TRBJ2-6, with D maybe TRBD1 (6 bases). From germline, CDR1 is LGHNA and CDR2 YSLEER. CDR3 length: 17 residues. Trimming removed 4 bases at V and 2 bases at J, with 15 bases between. This chain's CDR3 is CASSPVEQGAGANVLTF. The CDR3, as DNA: TGCGCCAGCAGCCCAGTCGAACAGGGAGCTGGGGCCAACGTCCTGACTTTC.

A single count supports this clone. This chain links TRBV7-6 with TRBJ2-7, with 8 bases fitting TRBD2. Looked up from germline, CDR1 is SGHVS and CDR2 is FNYEAQ. The CDR3 has 20 amino acids. V was clipped by 0 bases and J by 6 bases; unmatched bases: 22. Here the CDR3 DNA reads TGTGCCAGCAGCTTAGCCCGGGAGGGGGGTGGCTCGGTGGGATATCGCGAGCAGTACTTC. This gives the protein CASSLAREGGGSVGYREQYF.

CDR3 DNA sequence: TGTGCCAGCACCATCAAGGGCGGCCCTCGCTACGAGCAGTACTTC. Protein: CASTIKGGPRYEQYF. The chain uses TRBV5-6 and TRBJ2-7, with no clear D. The CDR3 spans 15 residues. V was cut by 6 bases and J by 3 bases, with 19 bases left in between. Germline CDR1 reads SGHDT; CDR2 reads YYEEEE.

The chain is built from TRBV28 and TRBJ1-2; D unclear. The CDR3 runs 13 residues. Per germline, CDR1 MDHEN and CDR2 SYDVKM. Between the trimmed V and J ends, which lost 10 bases and 2 bases, there was a span of 14 bases. CDR3 in DNA: TGTGCCATCCAAAGGGAAGGCAACTATGGCTACACCTTC. Its translation is CAIQREGNYGYTF.

V usage is TRBV5-1 and J usage is TRBJ1-1; D is uncertain. V was shortened by 0 bases and J by 4 bases, with 13 bases between the two germline ends. The CDR3 runs 15 residues. Germline CDR1 and CDR2: SGHRS and YFSETQ. CDR3 sequence reads: CASSLALTGGTEAFF. CDR3 in DNA: TGCGCCAGCAGCTTGGCCTTGACGGGCGGCACTGAAGCTTTCTTT.

This clone occurred a few times. Other DNA variants within this sample encode the same CDR3. The chain recombines TRBV15 with TRBJ2-7; TRBD1 agrees at 8 bases. The trim removed 3 bases at V and 4 bases at J, leaving 2 bases unmatched. CDR1 is LNHNV, CDR2 YYDKDF, per germline (reference sequence). This CDR3 is 13 amino acids long. CDR3 sequence reads: CATSSDRGYEQYF. Here the CDR3 DNA reads TGTGCCACCAGCAGTGACAGGGGTTACGAGCAGTACTTC.